Listed here are 28 T cell receptor beta chains from one sample, sequenced in a study of T cell changes during pregnancy in multiple sclerosis. Clones were sequenced by immunoSEQ multiplex PCR, and TCRdb holds only the in-frame ones, with some missing. Among 45,000 to 55,000 clones listed, about 90% were seen once. The sample in question was CD4+ T cells from peripheral blood mononuclear cells, obtained after pregnancy. Every receptor here comes from a female donor with multiple sclerosis, enrolled in a pregnancy study.

The CDR3 DNA is TGTGCCAGTAGTATTCGGCGGGTTTCCACAGATACGCAGTATTTT. Translation: CASSIRRVSTDTQYF. The gene calls are TRBV19 and TRBJ2-3; TRBD2 might be the D (5 bases). Looked up from germline, CDR1 is LNHDA and CDR2 is SQIVND (reference sequence). With 3 bases removed from V and 2 bases from J, the gap between germline ends came to 12 bases. The CDR3 runs 15 residues.

The V gene is TRBV5-6, the J gene TRBJ1-1, with D possibly being TRBD1 (5 bases). This CDR3 spans 14 amino acids. V lost 4 bases and J 0 bases, leaving 10 bases between the germline ends. From germline, CDR1 is SGHDT and CDR2 YYEEEE. CDR3 loop: CASSTMTVNTEAFF. CDR3 DNA sequence: TGTGCCAGCAGCACTATGACAGTGAACACTGAAGCTTTCTTT.

The chain is built from TRBV9 and TRBJ1-1; tentatively, D is TRBD1 (5 bases). The CDR3 extends over 14 amino acids. V was shortened by 4 bases and J by 4 bases, with 14 bases between the two germline ends. Germline lookup yields CDR1 SGDLS and CDR2 YYNGEE. DNA of the CDR3: TGTGCCAGCAGCCCGACGGCGGGGGGCACTGAAGCTTTCTTT. Amino acid sequence: CASSPTAGGTEAFF.

The V call is TRBV7-9, the J call TRBJ1-2; 7 positions agree with TRBD1. Per germline, CDR1 SEHNR and CDR2 FQNEAQ (reference sequence). This CDR3 contains 15 residues. The V gene end was trimmed by 5 bases and the J gene end by 8 bases; junction bases not matched to a gene: 14. CDR3 amino acids: CASSPGGGARLGYTF. CDR3 DNA: TGTGCCAGCAGCCCAGGAGGGGGCGCGCGCTTAGGCTACACCTTC.

The chain links TRBV13 to TRBJ2-7; a weak D match, TRBD1 (5 bases). Trimming took 8 bases from V and 6 from J, leaving 23 bases between them. This CDR3 has 15 amino acids. Germline CDR1 reads PRHDT; CDR2 reads FYEKMQ (reference sequence). The CDR3 DNA reads as TGTGCCAGCCGTAAGGCTGGCAGGGTAGTCGGCGAGCAGTACTTC. The encoded protein is CASRKAGRVVGEQYF.

This clone was seen more than once but under ten times. This chain's CDR3 is CASSKGLAGNYNEQFF. CDR3 DNA: TGTGCCAGCAGCAAAGGACTAGCGGGAAACTACAATGAGCAGTTCTTC. J is TRBJ2-1 and V is TRBV7-9; 12 positions match TRBD2. Germline V gives CDR1 SEHNR, CDR2 FQNEAQ (reference sequence). The CDR3 extends over 16 amino acids. V lost 5 bases to trimming and J lost 3 bases; unmatched junction nucleotides: 5.

The DNA for the CDR3 is TGTGCCAGCAGTCCCGCCTCGGGGATAAGTAGCAATCAGCCCCAGCATTTT. It is translated as CASSPASGISSNQPQHF. The chain uses TRBV28 and TRBJ1-5, with D unclear. Trimming stripped 5 bases from V and 0 bases from J, with 17 bases between. Germline V CDR1 and CDR2: MDHEN, SYDVKM. This CDR3 comprises 17 residues.

This clone was seen only a few times. The V call is TRBV7-9, the J call TRBJ2-5; 11 nucleotides align to TRBD2. The junction had 6 bases not matched to a gene; V was cut back by 9 bases and J by 0 bases. From germline, CDR1 is SEHNR and CDR2 FQNEAQ (reference sequence). The CDR3 extends over 15 amino acids. CDR3 sequence: CASSGGGLNQETQYF. CDR3 bases: TGTGCCAGTAGCGGGGGGGGACTAAACCAAGAGACCCAGTACTTC.

This chain joins TRBV7-2 and TRBJ1-3, with TRBD1 matching over 10 bases. Germline V gene sequence: CDR1 SGHTA, CDR2 FQGNSA. The junction had 3 bases not matched to a gene; V was cut back by 4 bases and J by 3 bases. The CDR3 sequence is 15 residues long. The CDR3 reads CASSSDRGVGNTIYF. CDR3 DNA sequence: TGTGCCAGCAGCTCGGACAGGGGGGTTGGAAACACCATATATTTT.

This clone has just one count. The sample holds other DNA sequences that translate to the same CDR3. The chain has TRBV9 and TRBJ2-2, with D possibly being TRBD1 (5 bases). V dropped 3 bases and J dropped 0 bases, with 9 bases sitting between them. There are 15 residues in the CDR3. CDR1 SGDLS and CDR2 YYNGEE come from the germline V gene. The CDR3 nucleotides read TGTGCCAGCAGCGCCGACAGTACGAACACCGGGGAGCTGTTTTTT. Protein product: CASSADSTNTGELFF. The variable domain in full, completed from reference TRBV9 and TRBJ2-2, reads DSGVTQTPKHLITATGQRVTLRCSPRSGDLSVYWYQQSLDQGLQFLIQYYNGEERAKGNILERFSAQQFPDLHSELNLSSLELGDSALYFCASSADSTNTGELFFGEGSRLTVL.

The rearrangement uses TRBV6-5 and TRBJ2-6; 7 bases match TRBD2. The J segment lost 1 base and the V segment lost 6 bases, leaving 3 bases of the junction unmatched. Germline values: CDR1 MNHEY, CDR2 SVGAGI. The CDR3 sequence is 15 residues long. The CDR3: CASRSGGSGANVLTF. CDR3 nucleotides: TGTGCCAGCAGGTCCGGGGGGTCTGGGGCCAACGTCCTGACTTTC.

V gene TRBV15 combines with J gene TRBJ2-7; 11 nucleotides line up with TRBD1. V was clipped by 5 bases and J by 7 bases; unmatched bases: 7. Germline lookup yields CDR1 LNHNV and CDR2 YYDKDF (reference sequence). The CDR3 totals 14 residues. CDR3 sequence: CATSRTGGLREQYF. Written as DNA, the CDR3 is TGTGCCACCAGCCGGACAGGGGGCCTGAGGGAGCAGTACTTC.

The sample holds one count of this clone. This chain links TRBV7-6 with TRBJ2-1; TRBD1 agrees at 8 bases. The CDR3 has 15 amino acids. V gave up 0 bases and J gave up 9 bases; unmatched junction bases: 7. Looked up from germline, CDR1 is SGHVS and CDR2 is FNYEAQ. The CDR3 DNA is TGTGCCAGCAGCTTAGCTGGACAGGGATTGGGTGAGCAGTTCTTC. This sequence encodes CASSLAGQGLGEQFF.

V gene TRBV29-1 combines with J gene TRBJ2-7, with TRBD2 matching over 10 bases. The CDR3 is made up of 12 amino acids. V lost 8 bases to trimming and J lost 6 bases; unmatched junction nucleotides: 7. CDR1 and CDR2 from the germline V gene are SQVTM and ANQGSEA. The CDR3 nucleotides are TGCAGCATGTGCCGGACTAGCGGCGAGCAGTACTTC. Amino acid sequence: CSMCRTSGEQYF.

As DNA, the CDR3 is TGTGCCAGTAGTATAGGGGCCGGGACAATGGCCAAAAACATTCAGTACTTC. Amino acid sequence: CASSIGAGTMAKNIQYF. This chain uses TRBV19 with TRBJ2-4; possibly TRBD1 for D (6 bases). Germline CDR1 LNHDA, CDR2 SQIVND (reference sequence). The CDR3 extends over 17 amino acids. The V end was cut by 1 base, the J end by 1 base, with 14 bases between.

The chain links TRBV20-1 to TRBJ2-7, with unresolved D. Trimming shortened V by 3 bases and J by 3 bases, and 3 bases separated the two germline ends. Germline loops: CDR1 DFQATT, CDR2 SNEGSKA (reference sequence). CDR3 length: 10 amino acids. CDR3 coding DNA: TGCAGTGCTAGTAACTACGAGCAGTACTTC. This gives the protein CSASNYEQYF.

The V call is TRBV28, the J call TRBJ2-3, with 11 bases aligning to TRBD2. Germline V gene data show CDR1 as MDHEN and CDR2 as SYDVKM. V was clipped by 4 bases and J by 2 bases; unmatched bases: 2. The CDR3 loop spans 15 amino acids. Here the CDR3 reads CASSSGLAVTDTQYF. The DNA of the CDR3 is TGTGCCAGCAGTTCGGGACTAGCGGTCACAGATACGCAGTATTTT.

This chain links TRBV4-1 with TRBJ2-7, with 10 bases matching TRBD2. The CDR3 is 15 amino acids. Unmatched junction bases numbered 6, after V lost 5 bases and J lost 2 bases. The V gene's germline CDR1 is MGHRA and CDR2 YSYEKL. As DNA, the CDR3 is TGCGCCAGCAGCGCCGGGACTAGCGTACCCTACGAGCAGTACTTC. This gives the protein CASSAGTSVPYEQYF.

The J gene is TRBJ2-7, the V gene TRBV5-4; D gene uncertain. CDR1 is SGHNT, CDR2 YYREEE, per germline (reference sequence). The germline V and J ends were trimmed by 4 bases and 1 base, with 9 bases remaining between them. The CDR3 runs 13 residues. CDR3 sequence: CASSHPSSYEQYF. The CDR3 DNA sequence: TGTGCCAGCAGCCACCCTAGTTCCTACGAGCAGTACTTC.

J is TRBJ1-2 and V is TRBV5-4, with 10 bases lining up with TRBD1. Germline V CDR1 and CDR2: SGHNT, YYREEE (reference sequence). V lost 9 bases to trimming and J lost 7 bases; unmatched junction nucleotides: 12. CDR3 length: 14 residues. The CDR3 coding sequence is TGTGCCACCAAGACGGGACAGGGGTGGAGTGGCTACACCTTC. Protein product: CATKTGQGWSGYTF.

The rearrangement uses TRBV5-1 and TRBJ1-4; a weak D match, TRBD1 (6 bases). The V gene lost 1 base and the J gene lost 4 bases, with 11 bases spanning the gap. Germline CDR1 SGHRS, CDR2 YFSETQ. This CDR3 comprises 15 residues. Written as DNA, the CDR3 is TGCGCCAGCAGCTTGCAGACAGGAGTTAATGAAAAACTGTTTTTT. It codes for CASSLQTGVNEKLFF.

The count of this clone is one. V and J are TRBV6-1 and TRBJ2-7; D is unclear. V was clipped by 6 bases and J by 2 bases, with 14 bases between them. Per the germline V gene, CDR1 is MNHNS and CDR2 is SASEGT. The CDR3 consists of 14 residues. The CDR3 DNA follows: TGTGCCAGCAGCGAGAAAACTCCCCCCTACGAGCAGTACTTC. This codes for CASSEKTPPYEQYF.

V is TRBV6-5 and J is TRBJ2-1; TRBD2 might be the D (6 bases). The CDR3 extends over 14 amino acids. Germline values: CDR1 MNHEY, CDR2 SVGAGI. The germline V and J ends were trimmed by 5 bases and 8 bases, with 16 bases remaining between them. The CDR3 DNA follows: TGTGCCAGCAGTCTTGGAGGGGCTAGGGATGAGCAGTTCTTC. Translated: CASSLGGARDEQFF.

CDR3: CASSSRGSGGYNEQFF. The DNA for the CDR3 is TGTGCCAGTAGTTCGCGGGGCAGTGGAGGGTACAATGAGCAGTTCTTC. The rearrangement links TRBV19 to TRBJ2-1, with D possibly TRBD2 on 6 matching bases. Germline V gives CDR1 LNHDA, CDR2 SQIVND (reference sequence). The CDR3 is 16 amino acids. V gave up 5 bases and J gave up 4 bases, with 18 bases separating them.

This chain uses TRBV19 with TRBJ1-2; D gene unclear. CDR3 length: 13 residues. V was shortened by 5 bases and J by 4 bases, with 11 bases between the two germline ends. Germline V gene lookup returns CDR1 LNHDA and CDR2 SQIVND (reference sequence). The CDR3 sequence: CASSPDGSYGYTF. As DNA, the CDR3 is TGTGCCAGTAGTCCGGACGGGAGCTATGGCTACACCTTC.

J is TRBJ2-1 and V is TRBV18; TRBD2 matches at 10 bases. Trimming removed 1 base from V and 6 bases from J; junction bases left unmatched: 0. The CDR3 length is 14 residues. Looked up from germline, CDR1 is KGHSH and CDR2 is LQKENI. The CDR3 loop is CASSPRTSGNEQFF. In DNA, the CDR3 is TGTGCCAGCTCACCACGGACTAGCGGCAATGAGCAGTTCTTC.

The chain links TRBV4-3 to TRBJ2-3, with 8 bases aligning to TRBD2. Unmatched junction bases numbered 4, after V lost 0 bases and J lost 2 bases. CDR1 LGHNA and CDR2 YSLEER come from the germline V gene. CDR3 size: 16 residues. The CDR3 protein is CASSQERTSPTDTQYF. Written as DNA, the CDR3 is TGCGCCAGCAGCCAAGAAAGGACTAGCCCCACAGATACGCAGTATTTT.

J is TRBJ1-1 and V is TRBV10-3; D gene ambiguous. The V gene lost 4 bases and the J gene lost 5 bases, with 11 bases spanning the gap. Germline CDR1 ENHRY, CDR2 SYGVKD. The CDR3 covers 13 residues. The CDR3 protein is CAISGGKGTEAFF. The CDR3, as DNA: TGTGCCATCAGTGGAGGGAAGGGAACTGAAGCTTTCTTT.